The clone carrying this T cell receptor (beta chain) has a count of ten or more. No antigen is known for it. This specimen belongs to a study of T cell clonality in common variable immunodeficiency. Study-wide findings and caveats: Patient heterogeneity in the CVID cohort limited correlations between repertoire features and clinical complications.

Only in-frame clones appear in the TCRdb table, and some are missing; sequencing was by immunoSEQ multiplex PCR. The repertoire consists of around 39,000 clones, none detected only once. The clonotype originates from a person between 18 and 75 years old in good health. The sample was peripheral blood mononuclear cells.

The CDR3 bases that were read are TGTGCCAGCAGTGACAGGGGGGTGGATACG. This sequence encodes CASSDRGVDT. Given in full, the CDR3 is CASSDRGVDTQYF. The gene calls are TRBV27 and TRBJ2-3; TRBD1 matches at 9 bases. The read halts 3 residues ahead of the CDR3 end, with the missing end drawn from the germline J gene. CDR3 length equals 13 residues. Germline values: CDR1 MNHEY, CDR2 SMNVEV (reference sequence). V shed 5 bases and J 6 bases; nucleotides not matched to a gene: 3.